What follows are 19 T cell receptor beta chains derived from one specimen sequenced in a study of T-cell reconstitution after alpha-beta-depleted transplantation in children. The authors prepared the TCRbeta library with unique molecular identifiers. TCRdb itself ran the PCR reads through MiXCR, one entry per CDR3 protein. Seen here are approximately 520,000 distinct CDR3 sequences, 32% observed once, and the top ten hold roughly 2.5%. The sample consisted of PBMCs from the stem cell graft donor, taken from the stem cell graft. Receptor source: a human donor who donated a stem cell graft to a child with aplastic anemia.

There are a few counts of this clonotype. The chain is built from TRBV6-1 and TRBJ2-5; possibly TRBD2 for D (5 bases). Per germline, CDR1 MNHNS and CDR2 SASEGT. Trimming stripped 6 bases from V and 5 bases from J, with 19 bases between. There are 15 residues in the CDR3. The CDR3 loop reads CASSPYASREETQYF. The CDR3 DNA is TGTGCCAGCAGCCCTTATGCTAGCAGAGAGGAGACCCAGTACTTC.

This clonotype has more than one count but fewer than ten. V usage is TRBV10-3 and J usage is TRBJ2-7; D is uncertain. CDR1 is ENHRY, CDR2 SYGVKD, per germline. V gave up 3 bases and J gave up 3 bases, with 9 bases separating them. The CDR3 contains 13 residues. This CDR3 reads CAISEGNYYEQYV. The CDR3 bases are TGTGCCATCAGTGAAGGCAATTACTACGAGCAGTACGTC.

V usage is TRBV30 and J usage is TRBJ1-2; 8 nucleotides match TRBD1. The V and J ends lost 3 bases and 8 bases, in that order; junction bases with no gene match: 8. The CDR3 has 13 residues. The germline gives CDR1 GTSNPN, CDR2 SVGIG (reference sequence). The CDR3 reads CAWSLRTGKGYTF. CDR3 in DNA: TGTGCCTGGAGCCTACGGACAGGGAAAGGCTACACCTTC.

This sequence joins TRBV29-1 and TRBJ2-7, with D possibly TRBD2 on 5 matching bases. V lost 7 bases and J 11 bases, leaving 12 bases between the germline ends. The CDR3 has 9 residues. Per the germline V gene, CDR1 is SQVTM and CDR2 is ANQGSEA. The chain's CDR3 is CSGGAPEYV. DNA for the CDR3: TGCAGCGGGGGAGCACCTGAGTACGTC.

This clonotype appeared a few times. The chain has TRBV12-3 or TRBV12-4 and TRBJ1-1; 7 nucleotides line up with TRBD1. Losses at the gene ends were 2 bases for V and 11 bases for J; bases not matched to a gene: 14. The length of the CDR3 is 15 residues. The CDR3 DNA reads TGTGCCAGCAGTTTATTAGGGGGCGCACTACGTCAGGCTTTCTTT. Translating gives CASSLLGGALRQAFF.

The chain joins TRBV11-1 to TRBJ2-2; the match to TRBD1 covers 8 bases. Germline-derived CDR1 and CDR2 are SGHAT and FQDESV (reference sequence). The ends lost 3 bases at V and 1 base at J; junction bases unmatched: 10. The CDR3 spans 18 residues. CDR3 loop: CASSFGQGLLRNTGELFF. The CDR3 DNA follows: TGTGCCAGCAGCTTTGGACAGGGACTGTTGAGGAACACCGGGGAGCTGTTTTTT.

The genes are TRBV6-5 and TRBJ2-7; 9 nucleotides match TRBD1. This CDR3 has 14 residues. V lost 2 bases and J lost 3; bases outside the gene matches: 2. Germline V gives CDR1 MNHEY, CDR2 SVGAGI. The CDR3 region has the DNA TGTGCCAGCAGTTACGGGACAGGGCACTACGAGCAGTACTTC. Encoded protein: CASSYGTGHYEQYF.

The chain combines TRBV18 with TRBJ1-2; 9 bases fit TRBD1. The CDR3 consists of 14 residues. The V segment lost 2 bases and the J segment 8 bases; nucleotides outside the gene matches: 6. Germline CDR1 and CDR2: KGHSH and LQKENI. CDR3 nucleotides: TGTGCCAGCTCACCAAGACCGGGACAGGGAGGCTACACCTTC. As protein: CASSPRPGQGGYTF. The whole variable domain, remainder taken from reference TRBV18 and TRBJ1-2, is NAGVMQNPRHLVRRRGQEARLRCSPMKGHSHVYWYRQLPEEGLKFMVYLQKENIIDESGMPKERFSAEFPKEGPSILRIQQVVRGDSAAYFCASSPRPGQGGYTFGSGTRLTVV.

In its sample, this clonotype was seen a few times. The chain combines TRBV11-2 with TRBJ1-1; 9 bases fit TRBD1. CDR3 length: 16 residues. CDR1 is SGHAT and CDR2 is FQNNGV in the germline V gene. J was trimmed by 4 bases and V by 5 bases; bases with no gene match: 11. Written as DNA, the CDR3 is TGTGCCAGCAGCCTCACAGGGGGCTTGGGTAGCACTGAAGCTTTCTTT. Residues: CASSLTGGLGSTEAFF.

This clonotype was detected only a few times. The rearrangement links TRBV20-1 to TRBJ1-2; tentative D call: TRBD1 (5 bases). CDR3 length: 12 amino acids. Germline V gene lookup returns CDR1 DFQATT and CDR2 SNEGSKA (reference sequence). Trimming took off 4 bases at V and 4 bases at J, with 10 bases between the two ends. The CDR3, as DNA: TGCAGTGCTAAAGGGGTTGCCTATGGCTACACCTTC. Its protein is CSAKGVAYGYTF.

Only a few counts were recorded for this clonotype. This sequence joins TRBV6-2 or TRBV6-3 and TRBJ2-7, with D maybe TRBD2 (5 bases). The length of the CDR3 is 17 residues. Trimming pared 6 bases from V and 2 bases from J, leaving 23 bases between. Germline V gene lookup returns CDR1 MNHEY and CDR2 SVGEGT. This chain's CDR3 is CASSPPGSRVTTYEQYV. CDR3 bases: TGTGCCAGCAGCCCGCCTGGGAGTAGGGTAACGACCTACGAGCAGTACGTC.

In its sample, this clonotype was seen a few times. V usage is TRBV7-6 and J usage is TRBJ2-1, with TRBD1 matching 9 bases. The trim removed 5 bases at V and 3 bases at J, leaving 8 bases unmatched. Germline CDR1 and CDR2: SGHVS and FNYEAQ. The CDR3 extends over 16 amino acids. The CDR3 sequence is CASSHRDRGGYNEQFF. The CDR3 DNA reads TGTGCCAGCAGCCACAGAGACAGGGGGGGCTACAATGAGCAGTTCTTC.

V and J are TRBV20-1 and TRBJ1-1; D is undetermined. Germline V gene sequence: CDR1 DFQATT, CDR2 SNEGSKA (reference sequence). There are 11 residues in the CDR3. The CDR3 DNA follows: TGCACCATACTCGACGGAACGCAAGCTTTCTTT. Translated, it gives CTILDGTQAFF.

In this sample, this clonotype turned up a few times. The chain recombines TRBV7-2 with TRBJ1-6; 9 bases fit TRBD1. V dropped 5 bases and J dropped 10; count of bases not matched to a gene: 9. The CDR3 length is 15 residues. In germline, CDR1 is SGHTA, CDR2 FQGNSA. CDR3 nucleotides: TGTGCCAGCAGCCCACAGGGGGCTAGCGAATCACCCCTCCACTTT. It yields the protein CASSPQGASESPLHF.

The chain carries TRBV7-6 and TRBJ2-1, with 9 positions matching TRBD2. After removal of 5 bases from V and 9 bases from J, the junction contained 11 bases not matched to a gene. This CDR3 spans 15 amino acids. CDR1 is SGHVS and CDR2 is FNYEAQ in the germline V gene. The CDR3 coding sequence is TGTGCCAGCAGCCCTAGGGTACCGACTAGCGGTGAGCAGTTCTTC. This encodes CASSPRVPTSGEQFF. The full variable domain, in which reference TRBV7-6 and TRBJ2-1 provide the parts outside the CDR3, is GAGVSQSPRYKVTKRGQDVALRCDPISGHVSLYWYRQALGQGPEFLTYFNYEAQQDKSGLPNDRFSAERPEGSISTLTIQRTEQRDSAMYRCASSPRVPTSGEQFFGPGTRLTVL.

This sequence joins TRBV18 and TRBJ2-7; D is unresolved. The V end lost 1 base, the J end lost 0 bases, and 4 bases lay between the germline ends. In germline, CDR1 is KGHSH, CDR2 LQKENI. The CDR3 covers 13 residues. The CDR3 spells CASSPRDSYEQYF. CDR3 sequence (DNA): TGTGCCAGCTCACCACGGGACTCCTACGAGCAGTACTTC.

The chain employs TRBV9 and TRBJ1-1; no clear D gene. Germline CDR1 reads SGDLS; CDR2 reads YYNGEE. The V end was cut by 6 bases, the J end by 1 base, with 10 bases between. There are 13 residues in the CDR3. CDR3: CASNIHPNTEAFF. The CDR3 DNA reads as TGTGCCAGCAATATCCACCCGAACACTGAAGCTTTCTTT.

This clonotype came up many times. The V call is TRBV24-1, the J call TRBJ1-3, with D unresolved. The CDR3 sequence is 12 residues long. Trimming stripped 10 bases from V and 0 bases from J, with 6 bases between. Germline loops: CDR1 KGHDR, CDR2 SFDVKD. The CDR3 protein is CATRSSGNTIYF. CDR3 nucleotide sequence: TGTGCCACGCGGTCCTCTGGAAACACCATATATTTT.

The rearrangement uses TRBV5-1 and TRBJ2-5, with D possibly matching TRBD1 (6 bases). V lost 0 bases, J lost 6 bases, and 15 bases lay in between. The CDR3 extends over 15 amino acids. Germline V gene lookup returns CDR1 SGHRS and CDR2 YFSETQ. CDR3 nucleotides: TGCGCCAGCAGCTTGGGCACCGGGACACCAAAGACCCAGTACTTC. Encoded protein: CASSLGTGTPKTQYF.